These 17 T cell receptor beta chains were all obtained from the same sample, sequenced in a study of blood T cell repertoires in COVID-19 (TCRdb year 2020). Libraries were prepared through the immunoSEQ multiplex PCR assay. The table was pulled from immuneACCESS by TCRdb, which kept in-frame rearrangements only. Such tables lose some clones; where checked, under half of the loss comes from unresolved V genes, and the rest has no known cause. This sample has fewer than 75,000 clones in its table, and around nine tenths of those were observed once. The ten most abundant clones make up roughly 9.1% of the sample. The specimen sequenced was peripheral blood. Every receptor here comes from a human donor in a cohort sampled during active COVID-19.

This clone has only one observation. V and J are TRBV19 and TRBJ1-5; perhaps TRBD1 as D (5 bases). CDR1 is LNHDA, CDR2 SQIVND, per germline (reference sequence). The CDR3 runs to 14 residues. V was shortened by 7 bases and J by 1 base, with 11 bases between the two germline ends. In DNA, the CDR3 is TGTGCCAGTACGGCCGGGGGAAGCAATCAGCCCCAGCATTTT. It encodes CASTAGGSNQPQHF.

This clone was recorded once. The rearrangement links TRBV9 to TRBJ2-1; 8 bases align to TRBD1. The J segment lost 5 bases and the V segment lost 0 bases, leaving 7 bases of the junction unmatched. The CDR3 totals 16 residues. The germline CDR1 and CDR2 sequences are SGDLS and YYNGEE. The CDR3 here is CASSVEDREGDNEQFF. The DNA for the CDR3 is TGTGCCAGCAGCGTAGAGGACAGGGAAGGGGACAATGAGCAGTTCTTC.

This clone was found once. The chain couples TRBV28 to TRBJ2-5; a weak D match, TRBD2 (7 bases). Trimming removed 3 bases from V and 4 bases from J, with 15 bases in between. The germline gives CDR1 MDHEN, CDR2 SYDVKM. This CDR3 region has 15 residues. The CDR3 spells CASSLEQGGAETQYF. The CDR3 bases are TGTGCCAGCAGTTTGGAACAGGGAGGGGCAGAGACCCAGTACTTC.

The chain links TRBV27 to TRBJ2-1; TRBD1 aligns across 8 bases. The CDR3 has 16 residues. V dropped 4 bases and J dropped 1; count of bases not matched to a gene: 6. The V gene's germline CDR1 is MNHEY and CDR2 SMNVEV (reference sequence). DNA of the CDR3: TGTGCCAGCAGTTCTCCCAGGGGGCGATCCTACAATGAGCAGTTCTTC. Protein sequence: CASSSPRGRSYNEQFF.

This CDR3 reads CASSDWGQAYNEQFF. CDR3 coding DNA: TGTGCCAGCAGTGATTGGGGACAGGCCTACAATGAGCAGTTCTTC. V is TRBV6-1 and J is TRBJ2-1; 8 nucleotides align to TRBD1. The CDR3 extends over 15 amino acids. V was pared by 3 bases and J by 2 bases, with 3 bases of the junction left unmatched. Per the germline V gene, CDR1 is MNHNS and CDR2 is SASEGT.

This sequence joins TRBV2 and TRBJ2-7; 8 bases are shared with TRBD2. The CDR3 spans 14 residues. Germline loops: CDR1 SNHLY, CDR2 FYNNEI. V gave up 6 bases and J gave up 3 bases; unmatched junction bases: 7. The CDR3 here is CASRMTSDHYEQYF. The CDR3 DNA is TGTGCCAGCAGGATGACTAGCGATCACTACGAGCAGTACTTC.

The V gene is TRBV5-6, the J gene TRBJ1-1; D gene unclear. This CDR3 has 13 residues. Trimming removed 0 bases from V and 6 bases from J, with 9 bases in between. Per the germline V gene, CDR1 is SGHDT and CDR2 is YYEEEE. The CDR3 DNA is TGTGCCAGCAGCTTGGTTCAGTCAGCTGAAGCTTTCTTT. Its protein product is CASSLVQSAEAFF. Looking up the rest from reference TRBV5-6 and TRBJ1-1 gives the full variable domain: DAGVTQSPTHLIKTRGQQVTLRCSPKSGHDTVSWYQQALGQGPQFIFQYYEEEERQRGNFPDRFSGHQFPNYSSELNVNALLLGDSALYLCASSLVQSAEAFFGQGTRLTVV.

The gene calls are TRBV21-1 and TRBJ1-5; the D call in the table, TRBD1, was not verified against the DNA. TRBV21-1 is a pseudogene locus. The CDR3 consists of 16 residues. For the CDR3, the DNA is TGTGCCAGCAGCAAAGCCCGACAGGGAAGCAATCAGCCCCAGCATTTT. It yields the protein CASSKARQGSNQPQHF.

The rearrangement uses TRBV4-1 and TRBJ2-5; 7 bases are a match to TRBD2. The trim removed 0 bases at V and 4 bases at J, leaving 11 bases unmatched. CDR3 size: 17 residues. The germline gives CDR1 MGHRA, CDR2 YSYEKL. This chain's CDR3 is CASSQDPSAGTGETQYF. The DNA for the CDR3 is TGCGCCAGCAGCCAAGATCCCTCAGCGGGAACCGGAGAGACCCAGTACTTC.

This sequence joins TRBV20-1 and TRBJ1-1; 9 bases line up with TRBD1. The germline CDR1 and CDR2 sequences are DFQATT and SNEGSKA (reference sequence). V lost 3 bases, J lost 4 bases, and 6 bases stayed unmatched. This CDR3 is 14 amino acids long. CDR3 sequence (DNA): TGCAGTGCTAGTCGGGGGACAGGGCCCACTGAAGCTTTCTTT. It is translated as CSASRGTGPTEAFF.

The chain recombines TRBV28 with TRBJ2-1; possibly TRBD1 for D (6 bases). CDR3 length: 15 residues. Germline V gives CDR1 MDHEN, CDR2 SYDVKM. The V end lost 7 bases, the J end lost 7 bases, and 20 bases lay between the germline ends. The CDR3 loop reads CASTRARGLRNEQFF. CDR3 sequence (DNA): TGTGCCAGCACAAGGGCCAGGGGTTTAAGAAATGAGCAGTTCTTC.

This clone has a handful of counts. The V and J genes are TRBV19 and TRBJ2-7; no firm D call. Germline V CDR1 and CDR2: LNHDA, SQIVND (reference sequence). CDR3 length equals 16 residues. V lost 1 base to trimming and J lost 6 bases, with 19 bases between them. The CDR3 spells CASSIGRVLIPGEQYF. The CDR3 bases are TGTGCCAGTAGTATAGGCCGGGTCCTCATCCCGGGCGAGCAGTACTTC.

The V gene is TRBV19, the J gene TRBJ1-6, with D hard to call. Germline V gives CDR1 LNHDA, CDR2 SQIVND (reference sequence). The CDR3 extends over 14 amino acids. Trimming removed 2 bases at V and 9 bases at J, with 11 bases between. CDR3 sequence reads: CASSISGIGSPLHF. The CDR3 region has the DNA TGTGCCAGTAGTATAAGCGGGATTGGTTCACCCCTCCACTTT.

The chain joins TRBV5-8 to TRBJ2-7; the D is unclear. With 4 bases removed from V and 3 bases from J, the gap between germline ends came to 8 bases. Germline assignment: CDR1 SGHTS and CDR2 YDEGEE. This CDR3 spans 12 amino acids. The CDR3 protein is CASSPAIYEQYF. The CDR3 bases are TGTGCCAGCAGCCCCGCTATCTACGAGCAGTACTTC.

Written as DNA, the CDR3 is TGTGCCAGCAGTGGCCGGGACAGCCACACCGGGGAGCTGTTTTTT. Translated: CASSGRDSHTGELFF. This chain connects TRBV6-2 or TRBV6-3 to TRBJ2-2; 7 bases map to TRBD1. The CDR3 spans 15 residues. Losses at the gene ends were 5 bases for V and 3 bases for J; bases not matched to a gene: 6. Germline lookup yields CDR1 MNHEY and CDR2 SVGEGT.

The chain is built from TRBV12-5 and TRBJ2-3; D gene ambiguous. CDR3 length: 15 amino acids. Trimming pared 1 base from V and 0 bases from J, leaving 8 bases between. Germline V gives CDR1 LGHNT, CDR2 FRNRAP. The CDR3 DNA is TGTGCTAGTGGTTTGGGTCAGTCCAGCACAGATACGCAGTATTTT. It yields the protein CASGLGQSSTDTQYF.

The V call is TRBV28, the J call TRBJ1-5, with 7 bases fitting TRBD1. The CDR3 covers 14 residues. The junction had 14 bases not matched to a gene; V was cut back by 11 bases and J by 7 bases. Germline V lookup: CDR1 MDHEN, CDR2 SYDVKM. The CDR3 bases are TGTGCCGCCCGCCTGAGGGGGCTAGAGCAGCCCCAGCATTTT. As protein: CAARLRGLEQPQHF.